This TCR beta chain was profiled in a study of human thymus T cells. Study-wide results and caveats: Thymic and blood repertoires appeared to display a bias in their usage of V and J genes. There were highly overlapping thymic repertoires among unrelated individuals, as related research reported.

The V gene's germline CDR1 is SEHNR and CDR2 FQNEAQ (reference sequence). This CDR3 region has 19 residues. The junction had 11 bases not matched to a gene; V was cut back by 0 bases and J by 4 bases. The source of the thymus tissue was resections taken during corrective heart surgery. Sequencing used immunoSEQ multiplex PCR; TCRdb keeps in-frame clones, though not all of them. The sample holds roughly 130,000 clones, around 95% seen once. A word on this clone: Its target is unknown.

The sequence derives from a boy in the first two years of life with a congenital heart defect but otherwise immunologically healthy. The chain uses TRBV7-9 and TRBJ2-2; 10 nucleotides match TRBD2. What was sequenced was thymus tissue. The CDR3 region has the DNA TGTGCCAGCAGCTTAGCGGTGGGTAGCGGGGGGCCTGTCACCGGGGAGCTGTTTTTT. As protein: CASSLAVGSGGPVTGELFF.